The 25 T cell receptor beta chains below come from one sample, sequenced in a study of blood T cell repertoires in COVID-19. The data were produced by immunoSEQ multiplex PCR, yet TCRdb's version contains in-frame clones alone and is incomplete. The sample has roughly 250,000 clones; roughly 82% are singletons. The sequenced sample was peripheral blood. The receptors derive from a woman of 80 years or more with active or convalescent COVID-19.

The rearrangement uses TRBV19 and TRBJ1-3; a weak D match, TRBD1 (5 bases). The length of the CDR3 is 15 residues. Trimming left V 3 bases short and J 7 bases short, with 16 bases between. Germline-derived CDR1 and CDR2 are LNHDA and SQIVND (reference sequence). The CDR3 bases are TGTGCCAGTAGTATCAGGACGGGGGTCGGTAACACCATATATTTT. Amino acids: CASSIRTGVGNTIYF.

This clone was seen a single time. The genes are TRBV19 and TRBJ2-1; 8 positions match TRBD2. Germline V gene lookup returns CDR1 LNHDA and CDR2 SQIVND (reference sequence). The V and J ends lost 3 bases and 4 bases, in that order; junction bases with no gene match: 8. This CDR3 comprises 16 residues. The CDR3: CASSITFSGTYNEQFF. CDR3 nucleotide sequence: TGTGCCAGTAGTATCACGTTTAGCGGGACATACAATGAGCAGTTCTTC.

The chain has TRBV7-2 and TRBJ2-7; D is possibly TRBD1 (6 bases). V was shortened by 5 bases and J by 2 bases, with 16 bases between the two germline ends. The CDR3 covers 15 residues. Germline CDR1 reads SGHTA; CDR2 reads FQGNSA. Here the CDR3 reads CASSDPGTYPYEQYF. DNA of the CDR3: TGTGCCAGCAGCGACCCCGGGACATACCCCTACGAGCAGTACTTC.

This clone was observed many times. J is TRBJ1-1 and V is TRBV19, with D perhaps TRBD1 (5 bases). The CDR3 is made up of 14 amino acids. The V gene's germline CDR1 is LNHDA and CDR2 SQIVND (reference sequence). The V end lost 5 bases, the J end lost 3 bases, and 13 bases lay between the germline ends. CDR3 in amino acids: CASSPFGGYTEAFF. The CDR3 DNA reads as TGTGCCAGTAGTCCGTTCGGGGGTTACACTGAAGCTTTCTTT.

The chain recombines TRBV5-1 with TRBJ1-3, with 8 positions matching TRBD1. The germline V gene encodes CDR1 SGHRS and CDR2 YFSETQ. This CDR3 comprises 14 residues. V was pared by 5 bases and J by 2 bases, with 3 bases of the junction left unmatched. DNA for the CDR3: TGCGCCAGCAGACAGGGGGTCGCTGGAAACACCATATATTTT. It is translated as CASRQGVAGNTIYF.

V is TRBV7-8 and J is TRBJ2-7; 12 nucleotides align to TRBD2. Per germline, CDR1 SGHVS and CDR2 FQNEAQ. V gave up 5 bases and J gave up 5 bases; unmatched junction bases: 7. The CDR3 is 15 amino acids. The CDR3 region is CASSRASGGANEQYF. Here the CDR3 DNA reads TGTGCCAGCAGCCGGGCTAGCGGGGGGGCAAACGAGCAGTACTTC.

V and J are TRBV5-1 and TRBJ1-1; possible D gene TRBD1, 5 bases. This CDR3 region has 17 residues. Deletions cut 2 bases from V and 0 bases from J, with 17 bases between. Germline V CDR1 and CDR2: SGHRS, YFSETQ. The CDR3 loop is CASSLEAPGLVNTEAFF. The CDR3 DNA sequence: TGCGCCAGCAGCTTAGAAGCTCCGGGACTCGTGAACACTGAAGCTTTCTTT. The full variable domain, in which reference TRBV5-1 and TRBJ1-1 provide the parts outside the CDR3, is KAGVTQTPRYLIKTRGQQVTLSCSPISGHRSVSWYQQTPGQGLQFLFEYFSETQRNKGNFPGRFSGRQFSNSRSEMNVSTLELGDSALYLCASSLEAPGLVNTEAFFGQGTRLTVV.

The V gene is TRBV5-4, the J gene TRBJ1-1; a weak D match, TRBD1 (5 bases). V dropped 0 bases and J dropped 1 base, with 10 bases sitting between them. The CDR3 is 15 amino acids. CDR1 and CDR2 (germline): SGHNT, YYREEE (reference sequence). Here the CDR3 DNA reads TGTGCCAGCAGCTTGGTCGGGCAGGGGAACACTGAAGCTTTCTTT. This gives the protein CASSLVGQGNTEAFF.

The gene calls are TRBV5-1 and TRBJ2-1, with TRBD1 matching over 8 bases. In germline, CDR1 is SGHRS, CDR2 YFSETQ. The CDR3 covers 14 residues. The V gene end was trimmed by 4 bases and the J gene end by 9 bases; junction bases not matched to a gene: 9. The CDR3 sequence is CASSLGQGSREQFF. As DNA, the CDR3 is TGCGCCAGCAGCCTAGGACAGGGTTCTCGTGAGCAGTTCTTC. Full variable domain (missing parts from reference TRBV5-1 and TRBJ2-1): KAGVTQTPRYLIKTRGQQVTLSCSPISGHRSVSWYQQTPGQGLQFLFEYFSETQRNKGNFPGRFSGRQFSNSRSEMNVSTLELGDSALYLCASSLGQGSREQFFGPGTRLTVL.

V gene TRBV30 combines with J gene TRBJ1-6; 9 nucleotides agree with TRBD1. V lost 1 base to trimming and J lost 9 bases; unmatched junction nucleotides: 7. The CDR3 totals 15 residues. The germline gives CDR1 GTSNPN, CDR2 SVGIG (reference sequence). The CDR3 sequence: CAWSGLDRGPSPLHF. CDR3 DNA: TGTGCCTGGAGTGGTTTGGACAGGGGACCTTCACCCCTCCACTTT. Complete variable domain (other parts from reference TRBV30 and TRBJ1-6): SQTIHQWPATLVQPVGSPLSLECTVEGTSNPNLYWYRQAAGRGLQLLFYSVGIGQISSEVPQNLSASRPQDRQFILSSKKLLLSDSGFYLCAWSGLDRGPSPLHFGNGTRLTVT.

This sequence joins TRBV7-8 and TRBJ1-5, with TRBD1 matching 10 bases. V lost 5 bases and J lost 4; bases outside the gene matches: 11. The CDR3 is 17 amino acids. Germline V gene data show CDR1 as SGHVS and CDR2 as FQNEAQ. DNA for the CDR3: TGTGCCAGCAGCCCGGGACAGGGGACAATACCGAATCAGCCCCAGCATTTT. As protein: CASSPGQGTIPNQPQHF.

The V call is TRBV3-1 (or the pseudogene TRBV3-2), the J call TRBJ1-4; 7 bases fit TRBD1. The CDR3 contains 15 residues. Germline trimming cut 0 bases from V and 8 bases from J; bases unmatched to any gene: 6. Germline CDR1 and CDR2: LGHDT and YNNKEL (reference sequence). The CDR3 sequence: CASSQEGTVKEKLFF. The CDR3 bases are TGTGCCAGCAGCCAAGAAGGGACAGTAAAAGAAAAACTGTTTTTT.

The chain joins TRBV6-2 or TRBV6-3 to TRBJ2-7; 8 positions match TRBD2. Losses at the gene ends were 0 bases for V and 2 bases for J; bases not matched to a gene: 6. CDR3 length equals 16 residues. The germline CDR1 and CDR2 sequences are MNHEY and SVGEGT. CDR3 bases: TGTGCCAGCAGTTACTCCTTCACGGGAGGGACCTACGAGCAGTACTTC. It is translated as CASSYSFTGGTYEQYF.

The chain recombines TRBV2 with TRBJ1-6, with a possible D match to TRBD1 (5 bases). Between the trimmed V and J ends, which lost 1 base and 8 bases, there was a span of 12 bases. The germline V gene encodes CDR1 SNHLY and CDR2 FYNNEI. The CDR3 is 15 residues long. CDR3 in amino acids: CASSEEQAFYSPLHF. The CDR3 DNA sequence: TGTGCCAGCAGTGAAGAACAGGCCTTCTATTCACCCCTCCACTTT.

CDR3: CAISELGQGTGNTIYF. The CDR3 DNA follows: TGTGCCATCAGTGAGTTGGGACAGGGGACAGGAAACACCATATATTTT. The chain combines TRBV10-3 with TRBJ1-3, with TRBD1 matching over 10 bases. This CDR3 comprises 16 residues. Per the germline V gene, CDR1 is ENHRY and CDR2 is SYGVKD. V lost 1 base to trimming and J lost 4 bases; unmatched junction nucleotides: 4.

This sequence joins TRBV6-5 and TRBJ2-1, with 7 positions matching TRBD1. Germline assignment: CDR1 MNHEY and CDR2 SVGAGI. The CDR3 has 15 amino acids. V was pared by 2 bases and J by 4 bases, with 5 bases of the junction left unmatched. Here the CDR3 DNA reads TGTGCCAGCAGTTACCAAGGGGGCCCTTACAATGAGCAGTTCTTC. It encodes CASSYQGGPYNEQFF.

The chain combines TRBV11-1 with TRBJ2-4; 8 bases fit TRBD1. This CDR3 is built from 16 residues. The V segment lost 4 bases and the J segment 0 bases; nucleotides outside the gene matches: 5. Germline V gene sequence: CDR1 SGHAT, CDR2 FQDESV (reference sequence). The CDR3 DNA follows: TGTGCCAGCAGCTCCGGACAGGGTATAGCCAAAAACATTCAGTACTTC. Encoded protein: CASSSGQGIAKNIQYF.

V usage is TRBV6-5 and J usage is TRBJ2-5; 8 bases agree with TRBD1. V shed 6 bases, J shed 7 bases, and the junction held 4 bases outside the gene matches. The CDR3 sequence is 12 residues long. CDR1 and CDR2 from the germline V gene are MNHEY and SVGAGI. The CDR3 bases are TGTGCCAGCAGGGACAGGGTTGGGACCCAGTACTTC. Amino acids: CASRDRVGTQYF.

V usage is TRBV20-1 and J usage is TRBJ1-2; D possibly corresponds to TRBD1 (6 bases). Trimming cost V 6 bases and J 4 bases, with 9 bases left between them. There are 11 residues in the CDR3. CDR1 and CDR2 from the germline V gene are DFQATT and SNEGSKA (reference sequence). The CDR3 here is CSANRVYGYTF. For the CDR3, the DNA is TGCAGTGCAAACAGGGTCTATGGCTACACCTTC.

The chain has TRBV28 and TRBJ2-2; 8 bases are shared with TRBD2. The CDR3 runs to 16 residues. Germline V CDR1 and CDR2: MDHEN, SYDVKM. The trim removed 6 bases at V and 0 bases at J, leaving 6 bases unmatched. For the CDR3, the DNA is TGTGCCAGCAGCCGTACTAGCGGAGCGAACACCGGGGAGCTGTTTTTT. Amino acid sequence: CASSRTSGANTGELFF. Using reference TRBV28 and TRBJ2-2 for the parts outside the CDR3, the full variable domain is DVKVTQSSRYLVKRTGEKVFLECVQDMDHENMFWYRQDPGLGLRLIYFSYDVKMKEKGDIPEGYSVSREKKERFSLILESASTNQTSMYLCASSRTSGANTGELFFGEGSRLTVL.

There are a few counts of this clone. The CDR3 spells CASSQKPVAPYNEQFF. As DNA, the CDR3 is TGTGCCAGCAGTCAAAAACCAGTGGCCCCCTACAATGAGCAGTTCTTC. This chain uses TRBV3-1 (or the pseudogene TRBV3-2) with TRBJ2-1, with D unclear. This CDR3 spans 16 amino acids. Trimming cost V 6 bases and J 2 bases, with 17 bases left between them. Germline V gene lookup returns CDR1 LGHDT and CDR2 YNNKEL (reference sequence).

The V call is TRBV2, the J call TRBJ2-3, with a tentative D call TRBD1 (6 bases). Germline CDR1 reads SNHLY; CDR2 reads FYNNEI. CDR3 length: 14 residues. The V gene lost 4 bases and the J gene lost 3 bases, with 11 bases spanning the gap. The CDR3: CASSVQGLTDTQYF. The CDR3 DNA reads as TGTGCCAGCAGTGTTCAGGGGCTTACAGATACGCAGTATTTT.

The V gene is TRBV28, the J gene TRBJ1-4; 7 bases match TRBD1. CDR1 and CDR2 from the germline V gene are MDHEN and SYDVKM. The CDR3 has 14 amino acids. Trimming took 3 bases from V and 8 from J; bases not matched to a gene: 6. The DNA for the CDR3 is TGTGCCAGCAGTTTGGTAGGGGGCTGGGAAAAACTGTTTTTT. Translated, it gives CASSLVGGWEKLFF.

The CDR3 DNA follows: TGTGCCAGCGACCCGGGGATCCCCAGTGACAATGAGCAGTTCTTC. This translates into CASDPGIPSDNEQFF. V usage is TRBV18 and J usage is TRBJ2-1; the D gene is possibly TRBD2 (5 bases). The V gene's germline CDR1 is KGHSH and CDR2 LQKENI. V was trimmed by 8 bases and J by 5 bases, leaving 19 bases between them. The CDR3 consists of 15 residues.

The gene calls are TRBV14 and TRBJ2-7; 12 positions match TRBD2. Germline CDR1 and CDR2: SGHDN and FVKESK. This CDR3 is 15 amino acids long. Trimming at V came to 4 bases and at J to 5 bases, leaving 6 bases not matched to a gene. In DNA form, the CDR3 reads TGTGCCAGCAGCCCCTTGACTAGCGGGGGCCACGAGCAGTACTTC. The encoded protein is CASSPLTSGGHEQYF.